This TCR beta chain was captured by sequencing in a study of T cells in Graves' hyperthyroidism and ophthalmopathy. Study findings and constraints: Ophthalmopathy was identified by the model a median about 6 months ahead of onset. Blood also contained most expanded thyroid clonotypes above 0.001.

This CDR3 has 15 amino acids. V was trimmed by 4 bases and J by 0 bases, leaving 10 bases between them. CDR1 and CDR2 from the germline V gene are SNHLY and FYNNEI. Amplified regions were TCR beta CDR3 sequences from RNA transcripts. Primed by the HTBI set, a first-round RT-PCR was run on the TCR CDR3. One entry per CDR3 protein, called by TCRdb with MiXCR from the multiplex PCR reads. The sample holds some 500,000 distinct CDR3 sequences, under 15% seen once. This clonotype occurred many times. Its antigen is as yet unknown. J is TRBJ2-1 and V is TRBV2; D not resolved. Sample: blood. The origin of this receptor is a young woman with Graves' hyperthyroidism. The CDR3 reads CASSASDLSYNEQFF. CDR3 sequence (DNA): TGTGCCAGCAGTGCCTCGGACCTCTCCTACAATGAGCAGTTCTTC.